One and the same sample provided the 30 T cell receptor beta chains below, sequenced in a study of shared clonotypes between healthy human individuals. Profiled with immunoSEQ multiplex PCR; TCRdb holds only in-frame clones, not every one. Of about 2.4 million clones in the sample, roughly 93% were seen once. Sequencing was performed on naive CD4+ T cells from PBMCs. Subset reported: CD45RA+ positively selected. The receptor source for this set is a man aged 18 to 29 in good health. Some clones in this sample may be carry-over from other donors' samples.

This clone was seen just once. As DNA, the CDR3 is TGTGCCAGCACCAACCCACAGGGGGGAGCTAACTATGGCTACACCTTC. As protein: CASTNPQGGANYGYTF. V is TRBV28 and J is TRBJ1-2; TRBD1 aligns across 8 bases. This CDR3 has 16 amino acids. The J segment lost 0 bases and the V segment lost 7 bases, leaving 10 bases of the junction unmatched. Germline V CDR1 and CDR2: MDHEN, SYDVKM.

The genes are TRBV13 and TRBJ1-3, with TRBD1 matching over 7 bases. Looked up from germline, CDR1 is PRHDT and CDR2 is FYEKMQ (reference sequence). J was trimmed by 4 bases and V by 5 bases; bases with no gene match: 8. This CDR3 has 15 amino acids. The CDR3 DNA reads as TGTGCCAGCAGCCTCTATGACAGGGCGGGAAACACCATATATTTT. This codes for CASSLYDRAGNTIYF.

In its sample, this clone was seen a few times. The gene calls are TRBV29-1 and TRBJ1-1; no firm D call. Germline CDR1 reads SQVTM; CDR2 reads ANQGSEA. V lost 7 bases and J lost 3, with 12 bases in between. This CDR3 is 12 amino acids long. The CDR3 sequence is CSARASYTEAFF. The CDR3 DNA sequence: TGCAGCGCCCGGGCCTCCTACACTGAAGCTTTCTTT.

V gene TRBV28 combines with J gene TRBJ1-2; 7 nucleotides line up with TRBD1. The CDR3 covers 14 residues. V was pared by 5 bases and J by 8 bases, with 11 bases of the junction left unmatched. Germline V gene data show CDR1 as MDHEN and CDR2 as SYDVKM. CDR3 residues: CASSLPDGTVGYTF. In nucleotides, the CDR3 is TGTGCCAGCAGTCTACCGGACGGGACAGTCGGCTACACCTTC.

The chain carries TRBV5-1 and TRBJ1-2, with TRBD1 matching 7 bases. Germline values: CDR1 SGHRS, CDR2 YFSETQ. The J segment lost 6 bases and the V segment lost 1 base, leaving 3 bases of the junction unmatched. This CDR3 comprises 13 residues. CDR3 amino acids: CASSLPDRHGYTF. CDR3 bases: TGCGCCAGCAGCTTGCCGGACAGGCATGGCTACACCTTC.

V usage is TRBV5-4 and J usage is TRBJ2-1, with TRBD1 identical over 11 bases. Trimming removed 4 bases from V and 3 bases from J; junction bases left unmatched: 6. CDR1 is SGHNT and CDR2 is YYREEE in the germline V gene (reference sequence). There are 16 residues in the CDR3. The CDR3 protein is CASSTADRGLYNEQFF. The DNA of the CDR3 is TGTGCCAGCAGCACTGCGGACAGGGGGCTCTACAATGAGCAGTTCTTC.

This clone was detected only once. The chain is built from TRBV5-1 and TRBJ2-3; maybe TRBD2 (5 bases). Germline CDR1 and CDR2: SGHRS and YFSETQ. This CDR3 has 14 amino acids. Trimming took off 2 bases at V and 3 bases at J, with 10 bases between the two ends. The CDR3 sequence is CASSFSPGTDTQYF. In DNA form, the CDR3 reads TGCGCCAGCAGCTTCTCACCGGGGACAGATACGCAGTATTTT.

This clone was recorded only once. The chain employs TRBV14 and TRBJ2-2; D ambiguous. Germline loops: CDR1 SGHDN, CDR2 FVKESK. Trimming cost V 4 bases and J 3 bases, with 9 bases left between them. CDR3 length: 14 residues. CDR3 region: CASSLRAYTGELFF. CDR3 nucleotide sequence: TGTGCCAGCAGCCTCAGAGCGTACACCGGGGAGCTGTTTTTT.

The chain carries TRBV5-4 and TRBJ2-2; 7 nucleotides line up with TRBD1. Germline trimming cut 1 base from V and 6 bases from J; bases unmatched to any gene: 6. The CDR3 covers 15 residues. CDR1 SGHNT and CDR2 YYREEE come from the germline V gene (reference sequence). DNA of the CDR3: TGTGCCAGCAGCTTGCAGGGGGTCGCGGCCGGGGAGCTGTTTTTT. Translated: CASSLQGVAAGELFF.

J is TRBJ2-7 and V is TRBV27; D is unresolved. V was trimmed by 3 bases and J by 6 bases, leaving 9 bases between them. Germline V lookup: CDR1 MNHEY, CDR2 SMNVEV (reference sequence). This CDR3 has 12 amino acids. The CDR3 nucleotides read TGTGCCAGCAGTTTCTCAGGTCTCGAGCAGTACTTC. It encodes CASSFSGLEQYF.

V and J are TRBV15 and TRBJ2-5; D remains unclear. V lost 9 bases and J lost 5, with 13 bases in between. The CDR3 consists of 12 residues. Germline V gene sequence: CDR1 LNHNV, CDR2 YYDKDF (reference sequence). CDR3 in DNA: TGTGCCACTAAATCTGTCGCGGAGACCCAGTACTTC. The encoded protein is CATKSVAETQYF.

This clone was recorded once. The J gene is TRBJ2-1, the V gene TRBV6-5, with a possible D match to TRBD2 (6 bases). Trimming cost V 10 bases and J 7 bases, with 14 bases left between them. CDR1 and CDR2 (germline): MNHEY, SVGAGI. The CDR3 totals 12 residues. The CDR3, as DNA: TGTGCCACCCGGGGGACGCGTAATGAGCAGTTCTTC. Protein product: CATRGTRNEQFF.

V gene TRBV7-9 combines with J gene TRBJ1-1; no clear D gene. The CDR3 covers 14 residues. The V and J ends lost 2 bases and 0 bases respectively, with 7 bases between them. Germline V lookup: CDR1 SEHNR, CDR2 FQNEAQ (reference sequence). For the CDR3, the DNA is TGTGCCAGCAGCTTATCGGTAATGAACACTGAAGCTTTCTTT. The encoded protein is CASSLSVMNTEAFF.

The chain is built from TRBV13 and TRBJ1-1, with D maybe TRBD1 (5 bases). Trimming pared 4 bases from V and 2 bases from J, leaving 23 bases between. CDR1 and CDR2 (germline): PRHDT, FYEKMQ (reference sequence). The CDR3 totals 18 residues. The CDR3 coding sequence is TGTGCCAGCAGCTCGAATCCGGGACCTACGATCATCAACACTGAAGCTTTCTTT. Protein sequence: CASSSNPGPTIINTEAFF.

The rearrangement joins TRBV6-5 to TRBJ2-5; 13 bases match TRBD2. Per the germline V gene, CDR1 is MNHEY and CDR2 is SVGAGI. Trimming at V came to 7 bases and at J to 13 bases, leaving 9 bases not matched to a gene. This CDR3 region has 13 residues. The CDR3 sequence is CASKPGTSGTLYF. In nucleotides, the CDR3 is TGTGCCAGCAAACCCGGGACTAGCGGGACTCTGTACTTC.

The rearrangement uses TRBV11-2 and TRBJ2-5; 10 bases map to TRBD2. This CDR3 comprises 16 residues. V gave up 2 bases and J gave up 5 bases; unmatched junction bases: 8. In germline, CDR1 is SGHAT, CDR2 FQNNGV. CDR3 nucleotide sequence: TGTGCCAGCAGCTTACGCACTAGCGGGATTCGGGAGACCCAGTACTTC. Translated: CASSLRTSGIRETQYF.

The chain recombines TRBV7-9 with TRBJ1-2; D is perhaps TRBD1 (5 bases). V lost 0 bases and J lost 8, with 10 bases in between. Per the germline V gene, CDR1 is SEHNR and CDR2 is FQNEAQ (reference sequence). CDR3 length equals 13 residues. The CDR3 sequence: CASSLAGEVGYTF. In DNA, the CDR3 is TGTGCCAGCAGCTTAGCAGGGGAGGTCGGCTACACCTTC. Using reference TRBV7-9 and TRBJ1-2 for the parts outside the CDR3, the full variable domain is DTGVSQNPRHKITKRGQNVTFRCDPISEHNRLYWYRQTLGQGPEFLTYFQNEAQLEKSRLLSDRFSAERPKGSFSTLEIQRTEQGDSAMYLCASSLAGEVGYTFGSGTRLTVV.

The V call is TRBV2, the J call TRBJ1-2; 10 bases are a match to TRBD1. The CDR3 sequence is 14 residues long. Germline trimming cut 4 bases from V and 8 bases from J; bases unmatched to any gene: 7. The germline V gene encodes CDR1 SNHLY and CDR2 FYNNEI. The CDR3 DNA sequence: TGTGCCAGCAGTGGACAGGGGGCCCCGCAAGGCTACACCTTC. Translation gives CASSGQGAPQGYTF. Supplemented by reference TRBV2 and TRBJ1-2, the full variable domain reads EPEVTQTPSHQVTQMGQEVILRCVPISNHLYFYWYRQILGQKVEFLVSFYNNEISEKSEIFDDQFSVERPDGSNFTLKIRSTKLEDSAMYFCASSGQGAPQGYTFGSGTRLTVV.

The rearrangement links TRBV28 to TRBJ2-7, with 8 bases matching TRBD1. This CDR3 region has 12 residues. With 10 bases clipped from V and 4 bases from J, the junction kept 6 bases outside the gene matches. Germline CDR1 reads MDHEN; CDR2 reads SYDVKM. CDR3 sequence: CAIQGARYEQYF. The CDR3 nucleotides read TGTGCCATCCAGGGGGCGCGATACGAGCAGTACTTC.

About this clone itself: Other DNA sequences from this sample encode an identical CDR3 as well. V is TRBV7-9 and J is TRBJ2-3; D gene unclear. The CDR3 length is 12 residues. Trimming pared 1 base from V and 4 bases from J, leaving 3 bases between. CDR1 and CDR2 from the germline V gene are SEHNR and FQNEAQ (reference sequence). The CDR3: CASSLGPDTQYF. CDR3 in DNA: TGTGCCAGCAGCTTAGGTCCAGATACGCAGTATTTT.

The rearrangement links TRBV5-5 to TRBJ2-1; tentatively, D is TRBD2 (6 bases). Trimming stripped 0 bases from V and 4 bases from J, with 11 bases between. The CDR3 loop spans 15 amino acids. Germline V CDR1 and CDR2: SGHKS, YYEKEE (reference sequence). The CDR3 DNA is TGTGCCAGCAGCTTGGTAGCGGAGATATACAATGAGCAGTTCTTC. Encoded protein: CASSLVAEIYNEQFF.

With respect to this clone: At one end, the junction sequence differs from germline, possibly due to a read error. The V and J genes are TRBV6-5 and TRBJ2-7, with 11 bases aligning to TRBD1. The CDR3 extends over 14 amino acids. Germline V gives CDR1 MNHEY, CDR2 SVGAGI. The CDR3 nucleotides read TGTGCCAGCTCCCGGACAGGGGGCTCCGACGAGCAGTACTTC. Translated: CASSRTGGSDEQYF.

CDR3 protein: CASSPRGSETQYF. As DNA, the CDR3 is TGTGCCAGCAGCCCCCGGGGGTCAGAGACCCAGTACTTC. The rearrangement uses TRBV7-3 and TRBJ2-5; D might be TRBD2 (6 bases). Germline V CDR1 and CDR2: SGHTA, FQGTGA. Trimming shortened V by 5 bases and J by 4 bases, and 11 bases separated the two germline ends. The CDR3 loop spans 13 amino acids.

This rearrangement joins TRBV6-5 to TRBJ2-2; 8 bases match TRBD1. The CDR3 sequence is 15 residues long. Per germline, CDR1 MNHEY and CDR2 SVGAGI. Trimming cost V 6 bases and J 6 bases; bases outside gene matches: 9. In DNA form, the CDR3 reads TGTGCCAGCAGAAGACTACAGGGGGAGGCCGGGGAGCTGTTTTTT. This sequence encodes CASRRLQGEAGELFF.

This clone came up once. The sample contains more than one DNA sequence encoding this CDR3. The chain recombines TRBV28 with TRBJ1-3; no clear D gene. V dropped 2 bases and J dropped 0 bases, with 5 bases sitting between them. The germline V gene encodes CDR1 MDHEN and CDR2 SYDVKM. This CDR3 has 14 amino acids. Here the CDR3 reads CASSLVASGNTIYF. The CDR3 DNA sequence: TGTGCCAGCAGTTTAGTAGCCTCTGGAAACACCATATATTTT.

This clone is a singleton in its sample. The sample holds other DNA sequences that translate to the same CDR3. This chain connects TRBV19 to TRBJ1-5, with D uncertain. Germline V lookup: CDR1 LNHDA, CDR2 SQIVND (reference sequence). Trimming stripped 1 base from V and 1 base from J, with 5 bases between. The CDR3 is 14 residues long. The CDR3 sequence: CASSIGGSNQPQHF. The CDR3 bases are TGTGCCAGTAGTATAGGTGGCAGCAATCAGCCCCAGCATTTT.

This chain links TRBV7-3 with TRBJ2-7; D unresolved. Germline assignment: CDR1 SGHTA and CDR2 FQGTGA. With 4 bases removed from V and 3 bases from J, the gap between germline ends came to 10 bases. The CDR3 runs to 13 residues. CDR3 coding DNA: TGTGCCAGCAGCTCCAAGGGCCACTACGAGCAGTACTTC. Its protein product is CASSSKGHYEQYF.

V and J are TRBV5-1 and TRBJ2-1; TRBD1 matches 9 bases. The CDR3 spans 13 residues. Germline CDR1 is SGHRS and CDR2 is YFSETQ. The V gene end was trimmed by 5 bases and the J gene end by 5 bases; junction bases not matched to a gene: 2. The CDR3 sequence is CASSRTGDNEQFF. The CDR3, as DNA: TGCGCCAGCAGTCGGACAGGGGACAATGAGCAGTTCTTC. Supplemented by reference TRBV5-1 and TRBJ2-1, the full variable domain reads KAGVTQTPRYLIKTRGQQVTLSCSPISGHRSVSWYQQTPGQGLQFLFEYFSETQRNKGNFPGRFSGRQFSNSRSEMNVSTLELGDSALYLCASSRTGDNEQFFGPGTRLTVL.

The V and J genes are TRBV20-1 and TRBJ1-4; D uncertain. Between the trimmed V and J ends, which lost 4 bases and 8 bases, there was a span of 8 bases. This CDR3 spans 11 amino acids. CDR1 and CDR2 from the germline V gene are DFQATT and SNEGSKA (reference sequence). The CDR3, as DNA: TGCAGTGCTAAACTCTCGGAAAAACTGTTTTTT. Translated: CSAKLSEKLFF.

This rearrangement joins TRBV4-3 to TRBJ1-2, with D possibly being TRBD1 (5 bases). V was clipped by 0 bases and J by 4 bases, with 9 bases between them. From germline, CDR1 is LGHNA and CDR2 YSLEER. The CDR3 loop spans 14 amino acids. This CDR3 reads CASSQDLQAYGYTF. In DNA, the CDR3 is TGCGCCAGCAGCCAAGACTTACAGGCCTATGGCTACACCTTC.